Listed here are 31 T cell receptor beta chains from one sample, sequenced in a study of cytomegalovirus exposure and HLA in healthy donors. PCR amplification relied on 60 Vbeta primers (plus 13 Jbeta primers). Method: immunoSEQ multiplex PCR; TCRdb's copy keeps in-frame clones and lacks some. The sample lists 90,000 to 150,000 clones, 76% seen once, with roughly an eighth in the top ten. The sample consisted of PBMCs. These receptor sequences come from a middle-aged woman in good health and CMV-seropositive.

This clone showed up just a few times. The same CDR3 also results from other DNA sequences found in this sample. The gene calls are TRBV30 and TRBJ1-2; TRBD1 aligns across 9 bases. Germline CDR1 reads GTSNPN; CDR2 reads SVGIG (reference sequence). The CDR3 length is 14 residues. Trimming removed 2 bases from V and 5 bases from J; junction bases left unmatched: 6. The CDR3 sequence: CAWSLTGGGYGYTF. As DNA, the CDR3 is TGTGCCTGGAGTCTGACAGGGGGGGGGTATGGCTACACCTTC.

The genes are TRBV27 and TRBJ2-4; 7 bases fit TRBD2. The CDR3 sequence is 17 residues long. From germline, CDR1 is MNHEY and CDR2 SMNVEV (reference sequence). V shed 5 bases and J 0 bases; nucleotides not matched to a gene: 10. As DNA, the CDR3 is TGTGCCAGCAGTCCCCCAGGAGCGGGGATAGCCAAAAACATTCAGTACTTC. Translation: CASSPPGAGIAKNIQYF.

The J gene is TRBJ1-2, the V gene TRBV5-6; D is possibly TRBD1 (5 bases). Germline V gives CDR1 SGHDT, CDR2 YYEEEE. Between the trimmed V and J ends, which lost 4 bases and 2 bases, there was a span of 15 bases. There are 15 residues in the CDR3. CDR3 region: CASSPKGGANYGYTF. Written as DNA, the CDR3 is TGTGCCAGCAGCCCGAAGGGCGGGGCAAACTATGGCTACACCTTC.

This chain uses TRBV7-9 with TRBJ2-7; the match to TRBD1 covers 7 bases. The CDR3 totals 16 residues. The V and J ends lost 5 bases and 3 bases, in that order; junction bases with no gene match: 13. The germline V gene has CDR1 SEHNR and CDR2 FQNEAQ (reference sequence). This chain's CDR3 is CASSPTTGSGFYEQYF. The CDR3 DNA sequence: TGTGCCAGCAGCCCTACGACAGGGTCGGGCTTCTACGAGCAGTACTTC.

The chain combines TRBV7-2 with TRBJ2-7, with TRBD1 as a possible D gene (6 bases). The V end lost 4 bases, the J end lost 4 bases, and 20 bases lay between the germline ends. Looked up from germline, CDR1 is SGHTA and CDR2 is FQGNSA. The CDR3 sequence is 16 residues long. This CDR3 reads CASSYDRQWSQYEQYF. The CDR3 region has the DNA TGTGCCAGCAGCTACGACAGGCAGTGGTCGCAATACGAGCAGTACTTC.

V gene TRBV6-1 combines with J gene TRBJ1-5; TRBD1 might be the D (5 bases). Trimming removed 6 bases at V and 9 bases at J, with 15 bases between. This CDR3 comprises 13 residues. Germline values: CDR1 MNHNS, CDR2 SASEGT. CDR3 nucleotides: TGTGCCAGCAGCCCGCAGCCTGGGGCGCCCCAGCATTTT. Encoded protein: CASSPQPGAPQHF.

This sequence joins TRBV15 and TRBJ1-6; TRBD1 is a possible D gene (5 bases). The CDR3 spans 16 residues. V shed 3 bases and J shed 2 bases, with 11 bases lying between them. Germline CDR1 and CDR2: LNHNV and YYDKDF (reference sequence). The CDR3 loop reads CATSSDSYTYNSPLHF. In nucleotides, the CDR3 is TGTGCCACCAGCAGCGACAGTTACACCTATAATTCACCCCTCCACTTT.

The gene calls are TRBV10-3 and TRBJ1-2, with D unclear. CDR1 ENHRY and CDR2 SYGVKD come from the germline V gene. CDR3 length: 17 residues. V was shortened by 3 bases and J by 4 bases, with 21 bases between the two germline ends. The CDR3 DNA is TGTGCCATCAGTGAATCGGGTGGTTCTCAACTTTCCTATGGCTACACCTTC. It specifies CAISESGGSQLSYGYTF.

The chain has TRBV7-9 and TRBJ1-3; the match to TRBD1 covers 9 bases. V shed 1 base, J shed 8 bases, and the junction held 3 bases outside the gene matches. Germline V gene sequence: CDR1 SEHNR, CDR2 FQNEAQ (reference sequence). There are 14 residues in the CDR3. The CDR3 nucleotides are TGTGCCAGCAGCTTAGAACAGGGGGCCCACACCATATATTTT. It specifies CASSLEQGAHTIYF.

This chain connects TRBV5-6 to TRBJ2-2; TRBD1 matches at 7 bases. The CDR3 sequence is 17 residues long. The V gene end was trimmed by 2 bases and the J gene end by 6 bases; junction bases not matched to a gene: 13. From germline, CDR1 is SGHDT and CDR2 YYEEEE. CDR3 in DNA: TGTGCCAGCAGCTTAGGGGACAGCCAAGGATCGGCCGGGGAGCTGTTTTTT. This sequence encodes CASSLGDSQGSAGELFF.

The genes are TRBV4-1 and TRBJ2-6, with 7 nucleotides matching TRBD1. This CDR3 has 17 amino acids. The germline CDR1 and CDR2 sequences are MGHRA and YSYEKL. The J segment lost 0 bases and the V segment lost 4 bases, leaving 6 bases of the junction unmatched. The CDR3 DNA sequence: TGCGCCAGCAGCCGGACAGGAATAGTCTCTGGGGCCAACGTCCTGACTTTC. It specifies CASSRTGIVSGANVLTF.

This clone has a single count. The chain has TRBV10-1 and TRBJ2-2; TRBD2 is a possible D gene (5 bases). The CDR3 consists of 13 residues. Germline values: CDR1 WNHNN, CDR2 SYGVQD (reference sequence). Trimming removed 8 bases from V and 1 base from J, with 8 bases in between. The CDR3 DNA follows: TGCGCCAGCGGAACTAGGAACACCGGGGAGCTGTTTTTT. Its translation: CASGTRNTGELFF.

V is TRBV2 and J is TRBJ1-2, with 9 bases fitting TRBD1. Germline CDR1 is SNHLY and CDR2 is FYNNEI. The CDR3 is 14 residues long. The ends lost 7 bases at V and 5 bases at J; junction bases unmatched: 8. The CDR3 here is CASTPTGGPYGYTF. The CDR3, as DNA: TGTGCCAGCACCCCTACAGGGGGCCCATATGGCTACACCTTC.

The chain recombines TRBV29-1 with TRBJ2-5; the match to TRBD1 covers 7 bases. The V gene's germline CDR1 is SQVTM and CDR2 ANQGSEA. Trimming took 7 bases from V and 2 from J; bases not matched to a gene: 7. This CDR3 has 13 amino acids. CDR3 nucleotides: TGCAGCGCCCAGGGACAGCCTCAAGAGACCCAGTACTTC. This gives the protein CSAQGQPQETQYF.

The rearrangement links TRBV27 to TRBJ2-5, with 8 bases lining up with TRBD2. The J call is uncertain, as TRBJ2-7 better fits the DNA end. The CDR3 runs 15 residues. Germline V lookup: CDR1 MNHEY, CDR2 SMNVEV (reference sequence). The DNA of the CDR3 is TGTGCCAGCAGTTTATCCGTAGCGGGGCGGCGCGAGCAGTACTTC. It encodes CASSLSVAGRREQYF.

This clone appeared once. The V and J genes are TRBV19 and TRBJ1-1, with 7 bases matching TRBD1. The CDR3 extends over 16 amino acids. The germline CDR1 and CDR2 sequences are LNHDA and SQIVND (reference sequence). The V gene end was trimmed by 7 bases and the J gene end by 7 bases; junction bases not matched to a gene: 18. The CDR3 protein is CASTPGQAKLVGEAFF. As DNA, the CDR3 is TGTGCCAGTACCCCCGGACAGGCTAAATTGGTCGGTGAAGCTTTCTTT.

CDR3 loop: CATSRTGTAYGYTF. In DNA, the CDR3 is TGTGCCACCAGCAGAACCGGGACAGCGTATGGCTACACCTTC. V and J are TRBV15 and TRBJ1-2; 7 bases fit TRBD1. This CDR3 has 14 residues. With V trimmed by 2 bases and J by 5 bases, 5 bases remained unmatched. Germline V CDR1 and CDR2: LNHNV, YYDKDF (reference sequence).

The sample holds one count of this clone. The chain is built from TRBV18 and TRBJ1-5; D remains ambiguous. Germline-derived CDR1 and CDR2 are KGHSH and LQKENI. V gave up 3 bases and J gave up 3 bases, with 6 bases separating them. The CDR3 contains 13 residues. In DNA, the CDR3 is TGTGCCAGCTCACCTTCAGACAATCAGCCCCAGCATTTT. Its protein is CASSPSDNQPQHF.

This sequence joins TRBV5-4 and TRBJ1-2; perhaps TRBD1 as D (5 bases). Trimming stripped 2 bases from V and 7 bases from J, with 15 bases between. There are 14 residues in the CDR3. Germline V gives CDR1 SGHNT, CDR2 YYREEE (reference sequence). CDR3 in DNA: TGTGCCAGCAGCTTCGGACAAATACCACCTGGCTACACCTTC. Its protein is CASSFGQIPPGYTF.

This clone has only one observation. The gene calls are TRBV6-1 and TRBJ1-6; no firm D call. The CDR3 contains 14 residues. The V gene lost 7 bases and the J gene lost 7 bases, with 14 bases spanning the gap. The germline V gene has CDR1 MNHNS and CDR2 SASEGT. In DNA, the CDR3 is TGTGCCAGCACCCCGAGAGGGTGGAATTCACCCCTCCACTTT. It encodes CASTPRGWNSPLHF.

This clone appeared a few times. The DNA for the CDR3 is TGTGCCATCGGCGCCGGGACAGGTCAAAATGAGCAGTTCTTC. It encodes CAIGAGTGQNEQFF. This sequence joins TRBV10-3 and TRBJ2-1; 8 bases fit TRBD1. Trimming took 8 bases from V and 7 from J; bases not matched to a gene: 10. This CDR3 comprises 14 residues. Germline CDR1 reads ENHRY; CDR2 reads SYGVKD.

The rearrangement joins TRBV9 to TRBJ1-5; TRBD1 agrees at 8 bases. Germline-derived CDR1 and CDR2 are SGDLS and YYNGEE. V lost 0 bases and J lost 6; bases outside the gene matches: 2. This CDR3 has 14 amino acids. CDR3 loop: CASSVEDRAQPQHF. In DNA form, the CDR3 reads TGTGCCAGCAGCGTAGAGGACAGGGCTCAGCCCCAGCATTTT.

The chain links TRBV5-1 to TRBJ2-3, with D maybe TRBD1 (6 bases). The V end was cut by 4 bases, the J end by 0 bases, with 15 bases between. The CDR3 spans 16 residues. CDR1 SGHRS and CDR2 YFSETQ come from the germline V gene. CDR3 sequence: CASSISGHVSTDTQYF. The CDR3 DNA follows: TGCGCCAGCAGCATATCGGGACACGTTAGCACAGATACGCAGTATTTT.

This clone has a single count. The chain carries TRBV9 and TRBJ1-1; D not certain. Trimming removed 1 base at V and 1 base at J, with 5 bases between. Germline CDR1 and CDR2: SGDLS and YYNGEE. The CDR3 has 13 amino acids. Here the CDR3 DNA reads TGTGCCAGCAGCGTAATTCAGAACACTGAAGCTTTCTTT. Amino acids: CASSVIQNTEAFF.

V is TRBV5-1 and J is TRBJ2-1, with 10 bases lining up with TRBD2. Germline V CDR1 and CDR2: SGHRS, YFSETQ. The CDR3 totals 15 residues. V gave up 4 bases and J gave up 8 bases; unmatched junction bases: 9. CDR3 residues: CASSASGGAHHEQFF. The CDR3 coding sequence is TGCGCCAGCAGCGCGAGCGGGGGGGCCCACCATGAGCAGTTCTTC.

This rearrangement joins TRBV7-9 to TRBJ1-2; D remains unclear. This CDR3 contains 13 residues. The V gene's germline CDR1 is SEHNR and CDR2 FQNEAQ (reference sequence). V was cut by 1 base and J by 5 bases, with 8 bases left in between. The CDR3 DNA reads TGTGCCAGCAGCTTAGGGGCAGAATATGGCTACACCTTC. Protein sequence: CASSLGAEYGYTF. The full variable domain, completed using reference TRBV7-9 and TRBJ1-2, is DTGVSQNPRHKITKRGQNVTFRCDPISEHNRLYWYRQTLGQGPEFLTYFQNEAQLEKSRLLSDRFSAERPKGSFSTLEIQRTEQGDSAMYLCASSLGAEYGYTFGSGTRLTVV.

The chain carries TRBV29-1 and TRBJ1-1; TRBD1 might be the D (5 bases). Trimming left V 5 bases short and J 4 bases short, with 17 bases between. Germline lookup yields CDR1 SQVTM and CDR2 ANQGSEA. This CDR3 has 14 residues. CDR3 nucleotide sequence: TGCAGCGTTCGAGAGGAGGGGCGGGGCACTGAAGCTTTCTTT. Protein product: CSVREEGRGTEAFF.

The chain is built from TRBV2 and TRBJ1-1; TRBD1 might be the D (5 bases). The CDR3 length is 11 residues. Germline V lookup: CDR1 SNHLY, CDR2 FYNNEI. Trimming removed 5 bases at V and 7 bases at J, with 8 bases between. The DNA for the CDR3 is TGTGCCAGCAGTATAGACAGTGAAGCTTTCTTT. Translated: CASSIDSEAFF.

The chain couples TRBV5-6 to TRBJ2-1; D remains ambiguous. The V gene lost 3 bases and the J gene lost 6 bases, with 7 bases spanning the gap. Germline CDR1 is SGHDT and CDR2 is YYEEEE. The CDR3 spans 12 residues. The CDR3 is CASSSNSNEQFF. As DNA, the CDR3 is TGTGCCAGCAGCTCCAACAGCAATGAGCAGTTCTTC.

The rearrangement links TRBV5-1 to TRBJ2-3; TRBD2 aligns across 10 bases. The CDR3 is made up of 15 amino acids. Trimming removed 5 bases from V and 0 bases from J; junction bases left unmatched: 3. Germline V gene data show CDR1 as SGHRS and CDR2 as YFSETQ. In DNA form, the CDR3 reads TGCGCCAGCAGAACTAGCGGGGAGAGCACAGATACGCAGTATTTT. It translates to CASRTSGESTDTQYF.

CDR3 sequence: CASSLLAGVPFF. In DNA form, the CDR3 reads TGTGCCAGCAGTTTGCTGGCCGGGGTTCCTTTCTTT. The chain has TRBV27 and TRBJ1-1, with D unresolved. Germline V gene lookup returns CDR1 MNHEY and CDR2 SMNVEV (reference sequence). V was cut by 3 bases and J by 12 bases, with 14 bases left in between. This CDR3 is built from 12 residues.